This TCR beta chain was sequenced during a study of T cell repertoires in cytomegalovirus infection. One entry per CDR3 protein results from TCRdb running MiXCR on the reads. The data hold 150,000 to 200,000 distinct CDR3 sequences, with about an eighth observed a single time. Study-wide points: HLA-C-restricted CMV clonotypes gave the most frequent clonotype in two of eight donors.

Ten or more counts support this clonotype. Antigen unknown. The specimen sequenced was PBMCs. This receptor was identified in a human donor in good health (CMV status not recorded). Some clones in this sample may be carry-over from other donors' samples.

CDR3 sequence reads: CASTRTGTRSVQETQYF. The CDR3 DNA is TGTGCCAGCACCCGGACCGGGACACGCTCTGTTCAAGAGACCCAGTACTTC. The genes are TRBV7-9 and TRBJ2-5; D is possibly TRBD1 (6 bases). The CDR3 has 17 residues. V dropped 7 bases and J dropped 2 bases, with 23 bases sitting between them. Per the germline V gene, CDR1 is SEHNR and CDR2 is FQNEAQ (reference sequence).